This is a list of T cell receptor beta chains from one sample in a study of blood T cell repertoires in COVID-19. The assay was immunoSEQ multiplex PCR, and TCRdb's table has in-frame clones only and misses some. The sample gives 430,000 or so clones, about 90% of which show up once; 0.75% to 0.85% is in the top ten. The sequencing input was peripheral blood. These receptors came from a young man with COVID-19, enrolled during active disease. The CDR3 runs from the conserved cysteine through the conserved F or W. A D gene is named only where the DNA matches it firmly. A clone size is listed for some rows: how often the clone was seen (once, few, many), or a class if it is expanded.

d_call: TRBD2
j_call: TRBJ2-2
v_call: TRBV7-3
clone_size: .
cdr3_aa: CASSLTPTSGSLGELFF
cdr3_nt: TGTGCCAGCAGCTTAACCCCGACTAGCGGGAGCCTCGGGGAGCTGTTTTTT

d_call: .
j_call: TRBJ1-5
v_call: TRBV3-1/TRBV3-2
clone_size: .
cdr3_aa: CASSPDRVGPQHF
cdr3_nt: TGTGCCAGCAGCCCCGACCGGGTCGGGCCCCAGCATTTT

d_call: .
j_call: TRBJ2-2
v_call: TRBV7-2
clone_size: .
cdr3_aa: CASSLELNTGELFF
cdr3_nt: TGTGCCAGCAGCTTAGAGCTGAACACCGGGGAGCTGTTTTTT

d_call: .
j_call: TRBJ2-2
v_call: TRBV2
clone_size: .
cdr3_aa: CASRVETNTGELFF
cdr3_nt: TGTGCCAGCAGGGTAGAAACCAACACCGGGGAGCTGTTTTTT

d_call: TRBD2
j_call: TRBJ2-5
v_call: TRBV4-1
clone_size: .
cdr3_aa: CASSHPASGRAGETQYF
cdr3_nt: TGCGCCAGCAGCCACCCCGCTAGCGGGAGGGCGGGAGAGACCCAGTACTTC

d_call: .
j_call: TRBJ2-7
v_call: TRBV11-2
clone_size: .
cdr3_aa: CASSLARGGYEQYF
cdr3_nt: TGTGCCAGCAGCTTAGCTAGAGGGGGCTACGAGCAGTACTTC

d_call: .
j_call: TRBJ1-1
v_call: TRBV11-2
clone_size: .
cdr3_aa: CASSLSPAGKDTEAFF
cdr3_nt: TGTGCCAGCAGCTTAAGCCCTGCAGGGAAAGACACTGAAGCTTTCTTT

d_call: TRBD1
j_call: TRBJ1-6
v_call: TRBV10-3
clone_size: .
cdr3_aa: CAISEGMGQVSPLHF
cdr3_nt: TGTGCCATCAGTGAGGGTATGGGACAGGTTTCACCCCTCCACTTT

d_call: .
j_call: TRBJ2-1
v_call: TRBV11-2
clone_size: once
cdr3_aa: CASSPTSGTRYNEQFF
cdr3_nt: TGTGCCAGCAGCCCTACTTCCGGGACACGGTACAATGAGCAGTTCTTC

d_call: .
j_call: TRBJ1-2
v_call: TRBV7-9
clone_size: few
cdr3_aa: CASSSTDYGYTF
cdr3_nt: TGTGCCAGCAGCTCCACGGACTATGGCTACACCTTC

d_call: .
j_call: TRBJ1-2
v_call: TRBV27
clone_size: .
cdr3_aa: CASSARDFVLGGGYTF
cdr3_nt: TGTGCCAGCAGTGCCCGGGACTTTGTGCTTGGGGGTGGCTACACCTTC

d_call: .
j_call: TRBJ2-1
v_call: TRBV5-3
clone_size: .
cdr3_aa: CARAHEQFF
cdr3_nt: TGTGCCAGGGCCCATGAGCAGTTCTTC

d_call: TRBD2
j_call: TRBJ2-5
v_call: TRBV2
clone_size: .
cdr3_aa: CASSAIKTSGETQYF
cdr3_nt: TGTGCCAGCAGTGCGATCAAGACTAGCGGAGAGACCCAGTACTTC

d_call: .
j_call: TRBJ2-5
v_call: TRBV6-6
clone_size: .
cdr3_aa: CASSYLQGWETQYF
cdr3_nt: TGTGCCAGCAGTTACCTCCAGGGGTGGGAGACCCAGTACTTC

d_call: TRBD1
j_call: TRBJ1-5
v_call: TRBV27
clone_size: few
cdr3_aa: CASRQQGRGQPQHF
cdr3_nt: TGTGCCAGCAGACAACAGGGGCGGGGTCAGCCCCAGCATTTT

d_call: .
j_call: TRBJ2-2
v_call: TRBV23-1
clone_size: .
cdr3_aa: CASSQSLQVFECLHKRNTGELFF
cdr3_nt: TGCGCCAGCAGTCAAAGCCTACAGGTATTTGAATGTCTTCACAAAAGGAACACCGGGGAGCTGTTTTTT

d_call: .
j_call: TRBJ1-5
v_call: TRBV6-5
clone_size: .
cdr3_aa: CASRARVNFNQPQHF
cdr3_nt: TGTGCCAGCAGGGCCAGGGTCAATTTTAATCAGCCCCAGCATTTT

d_call: .
j_call: TRBJ2-3
v_call: TRBV5-4
clone_size: .
cdr3_aa: CASQMRRGRGDTQYF
cdr3_nt: TGTGCCAGCCAGATGAGAAGGGGCCGGGGGGATACGCAGTATTTT

d_call: TRBD1
j_call: TRBJ1-5
v_call: TRBV2
clone_size: .
cdr3_aa: CASSAGTGVNQPQHF
cdr3_nt: TGTGCCAGCAGTGCCGGGACAGGAGTCAATCAGCCCCAGCATTTT

d_call: TRBD1
j_call: TRBJ1-2
v_call: TRBV2
clone_size: once
cdr3_aa: CASSEGQQGVYGYTF
cdr3_nt: TGTGCCAGCAGTGAAGGTCAACAGGGGGTCTATGGCTACACCTTC

d_call: .
j_call: TRBJ1-1
v_call: TRBV6-5
clone_size: .
cdr3_aa: CASGYGLNTEAFF
cdr3_nt: TGTGCCAGCGGCTACGGGTTAAACACTGAAGCTTTCTTT

d_call: TRBD2
j_call: TRBJ2-1
v_call: TRBV19
clone_size: .
cdr3_aa: CASSRKRDLIYNEQFF
cdr3_nt: TGTGCCAGTAGTCGGAAGCGGGACCTAATCTACAATGAGCAGTTCTTC

d_call: .
j_call: TRBJ1-4
v_call: TRBV7-8
clone_size: .
cdr3_aa: CASSPSGTTTNEKLFF
cdr3_nt: TGTGCCAGCAGCCCATCCGGGACAACAACTAATGAAAAACTGTTTTTT

d_call: TRBD1
j_call: TRBJ2-3
v_call: TRBV5-1
clone_size: .
cdr3_aa: CASSSGQGWSDTQYF
cdr3_nt: TGCGCCAGCAGCTCCGGACAGGGGTGGTCGGATACGCAGTATTTT

d_call: .
j_call: TRBJ2-7
v_call: TRBV19
clone_size: .
cdr3_aa: CASSIGLPSEQYF
cdr3_nt: TGTGCCAGTAGTATAGGGCTCCCCTCCGAGCAGTACTTC

d_call: TRBD1
j_call: TRBJ1-4
v_call: TRBV6-5
clone_size: .
cdr3_aa: CASSWGQGEKLFF
cdr3_nt: TGTGCCAGCAGTTGGGGACAGGGGGAAAAACTGTTTTTT

d_call: TRBD1
j_call: TRBJ2-3
v_call: TRBV7-9
clone_size: .
cdr3_aa: CASSQDRRSTDTQYF
cdr3_nt: TGTGCCAGCAGCCAGGACAGGAGAAGCACAGATACGCAGTATTTT

d_call: TRBD2
j_call: TRBJ2-1
v_call: TRBV29-1
clone_size: .
cdr3_aa: CSVDTSGSGGSYNEQFF
cdr3_nt: TGCAGCGTTGATACTAGCGGGAGTGGTGGCTCCTACAATGAGCAGTTCTTC

d_call: .
j_call: TRBJ2-5
v_call: TRBV27
clone_size: .
cdr3_aa: CASSLVWGRGKETQYF
cdr3_nt: TGTGCCAGCAGTTTAGTTTGGGGCAGGGGAAAAGAGACCCAGTACTTC

d_call: TRBD2
j_call: TRBJ2-3
v_call: TRBV5-6
clone_size: .
cdr3_aa: CASSSNAGTRSSDTQYF
cdr3_nt: TGTGCCAGCAGCTCGAACGCCGGGACTAGGTCCTCAGATACGCAGTATTTT

d_call: .
j_call: TRBJ1-1
v_call: TRBV18
clone_size: .
cdr3_aa: CASSPGQNTEAFF
cdr3_nt: TGTGCCAGCTCTCCGGGACAGAACACTGAAGCTTTCTTT